Presented here are 3 T cell receptor beta chains from one specimen sequenced in a study of T cell changes during pregnancy in multiple sclerosis. Sequencing was performed with immunoSEQ multiplex PCR; in TCRdb, only in-frame clones are kept and a portion is missing. The profile covers tens of thousands of clones, with 80% to 95% appearing a single time and about 1% taken by the ten largest. This sample comprised peripheral blood, obtained after pregnancy. All receptors come from a female donor in good health, enrolled as a control in a pregnancy study.

The chain uses TRBV10-3 and TRBJ2-2; D possibly corresponds to TRBD2 (6 bases). The germline CDR1 and CDR2 sequences are ENHRY and SYGVKD. CDR3 length: 14 amino acids. Deletions cut 0 bases from V and 6 bases from J, with 8 bases between. The CDR3 region has the DNA TGTGCCATCAGTGAGTCGGGGGGTGCCGGGGAGCTGTTTTTT. Translated: CAISESGGAGELFF.

The chain has TRBV28 and TRBJ2-2, with a weak D call TRBD1 (6 bases). CDR1 MDHEN and CDR2 SYDVKM come from the germline V gene. Trimming took off 2 bases at V and 6 bases at J, with 10 bases between the two ends. The CDR3 is 14 amino acids. The CDR3 DNA reads as TGTGCCAGCAGTTTAGTAGGGGGACCCGGGGAGCTGTTTTTT. Its translation: CASSLVGGPGELFF. The full variable domain, with the rest looked up from reference TRBV28 and TRBJ2-2, is DVKVTQSSRYLVKRTGEKVFLECVQDMDHENMFWYRQDPGLGLRLIYFSYDVKMKEKGDIPEGYSVSREKKERFSLILESASTNQTSMYLCASSLVGGPGELFFGEGSRLTVL.

This clone was counted a single time. J is TRBJ2-1 and V is TRBV7-9; D perhaps matches TRBD1 (6 bases). This CDR3 is 14 amino acids long. Trimming left V 1 base short and J 5 bases short, with 9 bases between. Looked up from germline, CDR1 is SEHNR and CDR2 is FQNEAQ (reference sequence). CDR3 in DNA: TGTGCCAGCAGCTTAGGTCAGGGGAACAATGAGCAGTTCTTC. Protein: CASSLGQGNNEQFF.